These T cell receptor beta chains were read from a single sample in a study of response to subunit inactivated influenza vaccine. TCRdb ran MiXCR on the RT-PCR reads and lists one entry per CDR3 protein. Counted here are 590,000 or so distinct CDR3 sequences, approximately 14% occurring once; the ten biggest clones make up 6% to 9.5%. Sequenced here: PBMCs from blood, sampled roughly 15 days before vaccination. All receptors come from a man in his forties or fifties who received an inactivated influenza vaccine. CDR3s include the opening cysteine and the closing phenylalanine or tryptophan. Each record gives: clone size, CDR3 length, D gene, J gene, V gene, CDR3 DNA, CDR3 protein. A D gene is named only where the DNA matches it firmly. Size is omitted from some rows. Given values are once, few, many or a class for expanded clones.

size: few; length: 16; D: TRBD1; J: TRBJ1-3; V: TRBV4-2; DNA: TGTGCCAGCAGCCAATCCCCCGGGACAGGGGGAAACACCATATATTTT; CDR3: CASSQSPGTGGNTIYF
size: -; length: 17; D: -; J: TRBJ2-2; V: TRBV6-1; DNA: TGTGCCAGCAGTGGGGGGGCGAACGTCGTCAACACCGGGGAGCTGTTTTTT; CDR3: CASSGGANVVNTGELFF
size: few; length: 15; D: -; J: TRBJ2-7; V: TRBV21-1; DNA: TGTGCCAGCAGCCGCCGGGCAAGGAGCTCCTACGAGCAGTACTTC; CDR3: CASSRRARSSYEQYF
size: -; length: 12; D: -; J: TRBJ2-3; V: TRBV20-1; DNA: TGCAGTGCGAGGGCCTTCACAGATACGCAGTATTTT; CDR3: CSARAFTDTQYF
size: -; length: 17; D: TRBD1; J: TRBJ2-1; V: TRBV7-8; DNA: TGTGCCAGCAGCAGACAGGGGGGGGCCCCATCCTACAATGAGCAGTTCTTC; CDR3: CASSRQGGAPSYNEQFF
size: few; length: 14; D: TRBD1; J: TRBJ2-2; V: TRBV2; DNA: TGTGCCAGCAGAAACAGGGGGCAGACCGGGGAGCTGTTTTTT; CDR3: CASRNRGQTGELFF
size: few; length: 20; D: TRBD2; J: TRBJ2-1; V: TRBV20-1; DNA: TGCAGTGCTAGCCCCCGGCGGTCTAGCGGGATCCATTCCTCCTACAATGAGCAGTTCTTC; CDR3: CSASPRRSSGIHSSYNEQFF
size: few; length: 13; D: -; J: TRBJ1-3; V: TRBV12-3/TRBV12-4; DNA: TGTGCCATGGATCTGAGCTCTGGAAACACCATATATTTT; CDR3: CAMDLSSGNTIYF
size: few; length: 15; D: TRBD1; J: TRBJ2-2; V: TRBV9; DNA: TGTGCCAGCAGCGTAGCGGCAGGGGGCTTCGGGGAGCTGTTTTTT; CDR3: CASSVAAGGFGELFF
size: -; length: 15; D: TRBD2; J: TRBJ2-2; V: TRBV13; DNA: TGTGCCAGCAGCATAGGACTAGCGGGAGCCGGGGAGCTGTTTTTT; CDR3: CASSIGLAGAGELFF
size: few; length: 15; D: TRBD2; J: TRBJ2-5; V: TRBV4-2; DNA: TGTGCCAGCAGCGAAGCAGCGGGGTCCCAAGAGACCCAGTACTTC; CDR3: CASSEAAGSQETQYF
size: few; length: 14; D: -; J: TRBJ1-1; V: TRBV6-5; DNA: TGTGCCAGCAGTTACTCTGGCGTGGGCACTGAAGCTTTCTTT; CDR3: CASSYSGVGTEAFF
size: many; length: 14; D: TRBD1; J: TRBJ1-2; V: TRBV29-1; DNA: TGCAGCGTTGAAGGTGGGCAGGGGGCGAAGGGCTACACCTTC; CDR3: CSVEGGQGAKGYTF
size: -; length: 14; D: -; J: TRBJ2-4; V: TRBV27; DNA: TGTGCCAGCAGTTTAGGAGGGGCCAGGAACATTCAGTACTTC; CDR3: CASSLGGARNIQYF
size: -; length: 15; D: -; J: TRBJ2-7; V: TRBV4-3; DNA: TGCGCCAGCAGCCAAGAATTTGGAGGCACCTACGAGCAGTACTTC; CDR3: CASSQEFGGTYEQYF
size: few; length: 17; D: -; J: TRBJ2-3; V: TRBV28; DNA: TGTGCCAGCAGTGCAAACCCGACAGGCGTCAGCACAGATACGCAGTATTTT; CDR3: CASSANPTGVSTDTQYF
size: -; length: 16; D: TRBD2; J: TRBJ2-1; V: TRBV2; DNA: TGTGCCAGCAGTGACCCCTGGCGGGAGACCTACAATGAGCAGTTCTTC; CDR3: CASSDPWRETYNEQFF
size: few; length: 13; D: -; J: TRBJ1-6; V: TRBV6-1; DNA: TGTGCCAGCAGCCCGCCGGGGGGGTCACCCCTCCACTTT; CDR3: CASSPPGGSPLHF
size: -; length: 15; D: TRBD1; J: TRBJ1-2; V: TRBV28; DNA: TGTGCCAGCAGTCTCTCCCCCTTGGCAGGGGGAGGCTACACCTTC; CDR3: CASSLSPLAGGGYTF
size: many; length: 15; D: -; J: TRBJ2-3; V: TRBV11-2; DNA: TGTGCCAGCAGCTACCCGCGGGACCCTGGGGATACGCAGTATTTT; CDR3: CASSYPRDPGDTQYF
size: few; length: 16; D: TRBD2; J: TRBJ2-1; V: TRBV7-8; DNA: TGTGCCAGCAGCTTACCCCCTAGCGGGATCTACAATGAGCAGTTCTTC; CDR3: CASSLPPSGIYNEQFF
size: few; length: 13; D: -; J: TRBJ2-3; V: TRBV28; DNA: TGTGCCAGCAGTTTAACAGGAAGGGATACGCAGTATTTT; CDR3: CASSLTGRDTQYF
size: -; length: 15; D: TRBD1; J: TRBJ1-1; V: TRBV30; DNA: TGTGCCTGGAGTCCGGACAGGGACTTGAACACTGAAGCTTTCTTT; CDR3: CAWSPDRDLNTEAFF
size: -; length: 17; D: TRBD1; J: TRBJ2-6; V: TRBV19; DNA: TGTGCCAGTAGTATGGAGACAGGGGGAGCTGGGGCCAACGTCCTGACTTTC; CDR3: CASSMETGGAGANVLTF
size: many; length: 11; D: -; J: TRBJ2-3; V: TRBV29-1; DNA: TGCAGCGTTATGCCCGCAGATACGCAGTATTTT; CDR3: CSVMPADTQYF
size: -; length: 13; D: -; J: TRBJ2-3; V: TRBV12-3/TRBV12-4; DNA: TGTGCCAGGAGTTTGGTTAGTTCAGATACGCAGTATTTT; CDR3: CARSLVSSDTQYF
size: many; length: 17; D: -; J: TRBJ2-2; V: TRBV4-2; DNA: TGTGCCAGCAGCCAAGCAGGAACGGGGGTGAACACCGGGGAGCTGTTTTTT; CDR3: CASSQAGTGVNTGELFF
size: few; length: 14; D: -; J: TRBJ1-6; V: TRBV3-1; DNA: TGTGCCAGCAGCCAAGCAGCTTCAAATTCACCCCTCCACTTT; CDR3: CASSQAASNSPLHF
size: -; length: 14; D: -; J: TRBJ2-7; V: TRBV11-2; DNA: TGTGCCAGCAGCTTAAATATCGAAGGGACCGAGCAGTACTTC; CDR3: CASSLNIEGTEQYF
size: many; length: 14; D: -; J: TRBJ2-1; V: TRBV7-2; DNA: TGTGCCAGCAGCCCGATCAGGGGAGGGGCTGAGCAGTTCTTC; CDR3: CASSPIRGGAEQFF
size: few; length: 14; D: TRBD2; J: TRBJ2-5; V: TRBV9; DNA: TGTGCCAGCAGCGTAGGTAGAGCGGGGGAGACCCAGTACTTC; CDR3: CASSVGRAGETQYF
size: many; length: 13; D: -; J: TRBJ1-2; V: TRBV5-6; DNA: TGTGCCAGCAGCTTGCCAGGAAACTATGGCTACACCTTC; CDR3: CASSLPGNYGYTF
size: once; length: 13; D: -; J: TRBJ2-1; V: TRBV29-1; DNA: TGCAGCGTTGGAGACAGGTTATTCGATGAGCAGTTCTTC; CDR3: CSVGDRLFDEQFF
size: few; length: 15; D: TRBD1; J: TRBJ1-1; V: TRBV6-2/TRBV6-3; DNA: TGTGCCAGTGACAGGGGGCCTCAGATGAACACTGAAGCTTTCTTT; CDR3: CASDRGPQMNTEAFF
size: -; length: 17; D: TRBD2; J: TRBJ2-1; V: TRBV4-2; DNA: TGTGCCAGCAGCCCCAGCGGTGCGGGAGGGCCGAGCAATGAGCAGTTCTTC; CDR3: CASSPSGAGGPSNEQFF
size: few; length: 13; D: -; J: TRBJ2-7; V: TRBV5-5; DNA: TGTGCCAGCAGCTTGGTGCTATACTTGGAGCAGTACTTC; CDR3: CASSLVLYLEQYF
size: few; length: 16; D: TRBD2; J: TRBJ2-1; V: TRBV7-2; DNA: TGTGCCAGCAGCTTAGCGCCGGGAGGGGGATACAATGAGCAGTTCTTC; CDR3: CASSLAPGGGYNEQFF
size: -; length: 16; D: TRBD2; J: TRBJ2-3; V: TRBV5-5; DNA: TGTGCCAGCAGCTTGTATGGCAGCGGGGCTTCAGATACGCAGTATTTT; CDR3: CASSLYGSGASDTQYF
size: -; length: 14; D: -; J: TRBJ2-1; V: TRBV6-5; DNA: TGTGCCAGCAGTTACTCCTCAGGGAACAATGAGCAGTTCTTC; CDR3: CASSYSSGNNEQFF
size: few; length: 15; D: -; J: TRBJ2-3; V: TRBV20-1; DNA: TGCAGTGCTAGAGATCTCGACAGAGGCACAGATACGCAGTATTTT; CDR3: CSARDLDRGTDTQYF
size: -; length: 16; D: TRBD1; J: TRBJ1-6; V: TRBV10-3; DNA: TGTGCCATCAGCCCCGCTAGGACAGGGGGTAATTCACCCCTCCACTTT; CDR3: CAISPARTGGNSPLHF
size: -; length: 18; D: TRBD2; J: TRBJ2-7; V: TRBV11-1; DNA: TGTGCCAGCAGCTCCTTAAAACTACTAGCGGGTCATTCCTACGAGCAGTACTTC; CDR3: CASSSLKLLAGHSYEQYF
size: few; length: 13; D: -; J: TRBJ2-1; V: TRBV4-2; DNA: TGTGCCAGCAGCGGTACTAGATTCTATGAGCAGTTCTTC; CDR3: CASSGTRFYEQFF
size: -; length: 15; D: -; J: TRBJ1-4; V: TRBV5-1; DNA: TGCGCCAGCAGCTTGGCCGATCGACGGAATGAAAAACTGTTTTTT; CDR3: CASSLADRRNEKLFF
size: -; length: 14; D: -; J: TRBJ2-7; V: TRBV20-1; DNA: TGCAGTGCTACCCGGGGGAGCAGCTCCTACGAGCAGTACTTC; CDR3: CSATRGSSSYEQYF
size: few; length: 15; D: TRBD2; J: TRBJ2-1; V: TRBV5-1; DNA: TGCGCCAGCAGATCCGGGACTAGCGGTTACAATGAGCAGTTCTTC; CDR3: CASRSGTSGYNEQFF
size: few; length: 14; D: TRBD1; J: TRBJ2-7; V: TRBV9; DNA: TGTGCCAGCAGCCCGATGACAGGGGGCTTCGAGCAGTACTTC; CDR3: CASSPMTGGFEQYF
size: once; length: 15; D: TRBD1; J: TRBJ1-1; V: TRBV7-8; DNA: TGTGCCAGCAGCGCCCAGGGGGCGCCGAACACTGAAGCTTTCTTT; CDR3: CASSAQGAPNTEAFF
size: few; length: 14; D: -; J: TRBJ2-7; V: TRBV4-2; DNA: TGTGCCAGCAGCCCCCCGGGACGGGGGTACGAGCAGTACTTC; CDR3: CASSPPGRGYEQYF
size: -; length: 10; D: TRBD1; J: TRBJ1-6; V: TRBV20-1; DNA: TGCAGTGCTAGAGAACACGGGACAGTATTT; CDR3: CSAREHGTVF
size: many; length: 14; D: -; J: TRBJ1-5; V: TRBV12-3/TRBV12-4; DNA: TGTGCCAGCAGCCCAGGGTTCCACAATCAGCCCCAGCATTTT; CDR3: CASSPGFHNQPQHF
size: many; length: 14; D: -; J: TRBJ2-7; V: TRBV10-3; DNA: TGTGCCATCAGAAGGACCGATGGATGGTACGAGCAGTACTTC; CDR3: CAIRRTDGWYEQYF